A single sample gave rise to the 5 T cell receptor beta chains below, sequenced in a study of shared clonotypes between healthy human individuals. Naive CD8 cells comprised CD45RO-negative, CCR7-positively selected cells, excluding terminally differentiated effector memory CD45RA+ cells. Repertoires were generated with immunoSEQ multiplex PCR, while TCRdb's copy carries only in-frame clones and drops some. The sample includes around 2,100,000 clones, about 95% of them seen just once. Material: naive CD8+ T cells sorted from blood. Receptors originate from a man aged 18 to 35 in good health.

V gene TRBV5-1 combines with J gene TRBJ1-1; 9 bases align to TRBD1. The germline V gene encodes CDR1 SGHRS and CDR2 YFSETQ. The ends lost 4 bases at V and 0 bases at J; junction bases unmatched: 4. This CDR3 has 15 amino acids. The CDR3 reads CASSGGTGLNTEAFF. As DNA, the CDR3 is TGCGCCAGCAGCGGTGGGACAGGGCTGAACACTGAAGCTTTCTTT.

Comment on this clone: Within the sample, other DNA sequences also encode this same CDR3. The chain carries TRBV5-4 and TRBJ2-7, with D possibly matching TRBD2 (5 bases). The CDR3 has 14 residues. Trimming shortened V by 0 bases and J by 3 bases, and 10 bases separated the two germline ends. Germline CDR1 is SGHNT and CDR2 is YYREEE (reference sequence). This chain's CDR3 is CASSLGGSDYEQYF. DNA for the CDR3: TGTGCCAGCAGCTTGGGAGGGTCGGACTACGAGCAGTACTTC.

The chain has TRBV5-1 and TRBJ2-7; 8 bases are a match to TRBD1. Germline CDR1 is SGHRS and CDR2 is YFSETQ. The CDR3 is 14 amino acids. J gave up 3 bases and V 3 bases, and 5 bases lay outside the gene matches. The CDR3 loop is CASSWTGLSYEQYF. CDR3 nucleotide sequence: TGCGCCAGCAGCTGGACAGGGTTGAGCTACGAGCAGTACTTC.

Comments on this clone: Other DNA sequences of this sample code for an identical CDR3. The rearrangement uses TRBV6-5 and TRBJ1-5; 8 bases are a match to TRBD1. The V segment lost 2 bases and the J segment 7 bases; nucleotides outside the gene matches: 4. The CDR3 sequence is 14 residues long. CDR1 is MNHEY and CDR2 is SVGAGI in the germline V gene. The CDR3, as DNA: TGTGCCAGCAGTTACGGACAGGGTGTCCAGCCCCAGCATTTT. Residues: CASSYGQGVQPQHF.

The table lists this clone with a count of one. This rearrangement joins TRBV7-9 to TRBJ1-1, with a weak D call TRBD1 (5 bases). CDR3 length equals 16 residues. V was pared by 2 bases and J by 4 bases, with 17 bases between. From germline, CDR1 is SEHNR and CDR2 FQNEAQ (reference sequence). The CDR3 coding sequence is TGTGCCAGCAGCTTAATGACCGGTATAGGGGCCACTGAAGCTTTCTTT. Translation gives CASSLMTGIGATEAFF.